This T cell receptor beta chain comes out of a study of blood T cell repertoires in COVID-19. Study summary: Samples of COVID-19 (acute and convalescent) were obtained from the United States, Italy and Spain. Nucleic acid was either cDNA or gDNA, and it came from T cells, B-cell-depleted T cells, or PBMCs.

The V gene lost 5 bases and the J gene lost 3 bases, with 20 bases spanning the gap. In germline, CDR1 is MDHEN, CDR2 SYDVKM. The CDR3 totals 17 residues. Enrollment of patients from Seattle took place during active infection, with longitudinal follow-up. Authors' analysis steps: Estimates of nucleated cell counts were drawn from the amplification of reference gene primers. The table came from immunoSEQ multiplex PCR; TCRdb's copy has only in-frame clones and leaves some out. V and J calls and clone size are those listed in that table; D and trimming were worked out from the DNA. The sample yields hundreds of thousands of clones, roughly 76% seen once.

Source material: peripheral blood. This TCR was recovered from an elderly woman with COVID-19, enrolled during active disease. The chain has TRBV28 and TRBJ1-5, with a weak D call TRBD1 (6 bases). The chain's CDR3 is CASSPLGGLGNNQPQHF. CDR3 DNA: TGTGCCAGCAGTCCTCTAGGGGGATTGGGAAACAATCAGCCCCAGCATTTT.